Each of the 24 T cell receptor beta chains below was sequenced from the same sample in a study of cytomegalovirus exposure and HLA in healthy donors. Primers included in the PCR were 60 Vbeta and 13 Jbeta primers. Method: immunoSEQ multiplex PCR; TCRdb's copy keeps in-frame clones and lacks some. Of tens of thousands of clones detected, 84% appear once; the ten largest clones hold approximately 2.1%. What was sequenced was PBMCs. Source of these receptors: a man younger than 35 in good health and CMV-seronegative.

This sequence joins TRBV10-1 and TRBJ2-3, with D perhaps TRBD1 (5 bases). The CDR3 covers 14 residues. Per germline, CDR1 WNHNN and CDR2 SYGVQD (reference sequence). The ends were cut back, 5 bases at V and 4 bases at J, with 13 bases in the middle. This CDR3 reads CASSYGGAADTQYF. CDR3 DNA: TGCGCCAGCAGTTACGGTGGGGCCGCAGATACGCAGTATTTT.

The chain is built from TRBV30 and TRBJ2-7; 11 positions match TRBD2. The germline CDR1 and CDR2 sequences are GTSNPN and SVGIG (reference sequence). Trimming removed 2 bases from V and 5 bases from J; junction bases left unmatched: 11. This CDR3 contains 16 residues. The CDR3 sequence is CAWSSQVAGGEDEQYF. DNA of the CDR3: TGTGCCTGGAGTTCCCAAGTAGCGGGAGGGGAAGACGAGCAGTACTTC.

V and J are TRBV30 and TRBJ1-2; 7 nucleotides align to TRBD1. Germline CDR1 reads GTSNPN; CDR2 reads SVGIG (reference sequence). This CDR3 is built from 14 residues. With 4 bases clipped from V and 4 bases from J, the junction kept 9 bases outside the gene matches. CDR3: CAWNRDRGFYGYTF. The CDR3 DNA reads TGTGCCTGGAATAGGGACAGAGGATTCTATGGCTACACCTTC. The variable domain in full, with the rest retrieved from reference TRBV30 and TRBJ1-2, is SQTIHQWPATLVQPVGSPLSLECTVEGTSNPNLYWYRQAAGRGLQLLFYSVGIGQISSEVPQNLSASRPQDRQFILSSKKLLLSDSGFYLCAWNRDRGFYGYTFGSGTRLTVV.

This sequence joins TRBV2 and TRBJ2-7, with D perhaps matching TRBD1 (5 bases). V lost 4 bases to trimming and J lost 5 bases, with 12 bases between them. CDR1 SNHLY and CDR2 FYNNEI come from the germline V gene. The CDR3 contains 13 residues. The CDR3 protein is CASSATVPNEQYF. The CDR3 DNA follows: TGTGCCAGCAGTGCGACAGTACCCAACGAGCAGTACTTC.

The rearrangement joins TRBV14 to TRBJ1-1; D is uncertain. V was clipped by 6 bases and J by 1 base, with 18 bases between them. The CDR3 has 16 amino acids. CDR1 SGHDN and CDR2 FVKESK come from the germline V gene. The CDR3 coding sequence is TGTGCCAGCAGGCCGCCCCCCTTAGTTGGGAACACTGAAGCTTTCTTT. It yields the protein CASRPPPLVGNTEAFF.

The V and J genes are TRBV5-4 and TRBJ2-6; weak D call: TRBD1 (5 bases). The CDR3 sequence is 16 residues long. Germline V gene data show CDR1 as SGHNT and CDR2 as YYREEE (reference sequence). Trimming left V 1 base short and J 0 bases short, with 8 bases between. The CDR3 region is CASSLQGISGANVLTF. The CDR3 region has the DNA TGTGCCAGCAGCTTGCAGGGAATCTCTGGGGCCAACGTCCTGACTTTC.

This chain joins TRBV28 and TRBJ1-3, with D perhaps matching TRBD1 (6 bases). The germline V gene encodes CDR1 MDHEN and CDR2 SYDVKM. The CDR3 length is 16 residues. Trimming took off 0 bases at V and 3 bases at J, with 12 bases between the two ends. The CDR3 loop reads CASSLWAGVGGNTIYF. The CDR3 nucleotides read TGTGCCAGCAGTTTATGGGCAGGGGTAGGTGGAAACACCATATATTTT.

This rearrangement joins TRBV7-8 to TRBJ2-2; D is unresolved. The germline V gene encodes CDR1 SGHVS and CDR2 FQNEAQ. Trimming took off 5 bases at V and 2 bases at J, with 9 bases between the two ends. The CDR3 contains 14 residues. Written as DNA, the CDR3 is TGTGCCAGCAGCCTACGGGTTAACACCGGGGAGCTGTTTTTT. It is translated as CASSLRVNTGELFF. Full variable domain (remainder filled in from reference TRBV7-8 and TRBJ2-2): GAGVSQSPRYKVAKRGQDVALRCDPISGHVSLFWYQQALGQGPEFLTYFQNEAQLDKSGLPSDRFFAERPEGSVSTLKIQRTQQEDSAVYLCASSLRVNTGELFFGEGSRLTVL.

J is TRBJ2-3 and V is TRBV6-1, with 7 bases matching TRBD2. The CDR3 runs 15 residues. After removal of 4 bases from V and 5 bases from J, the junction contained 9 bases not matched to a gene. In germline, CDR1 is MNHNS, CDR2 SASEGT. CDR3: CASSVKAGVEDTQYF. The DNA for the CDR3 is TGTGCCAGCAGTGTTAAGGCGGGAGTTGAAGATACGCAGTATTTT.

The gene calls are TRBV19 and TRBJ2-1; TRBD2 matches 13 bases. This CDR3 has 18 residues. Germline V gene lookup returns CDR1 LNHDA and CDR2 SQIVND (reference sequence). Trimming took 3 bases from V and 10 from J; bases not matched to a gene: 15. In DNA, the CDR3 is TGTGCCAGTAGTATTTTTCTTGGTGGACTAGCGGGAGCCGGGGAGCAGTTCTTC. It yields the protein CASSIFLGGLAGAGEQFF.

The chain has TRBV10-1 and TRBJ2-1; 10 bases align to TRBD2. The germline CDR1 and CDR2 sequences are WNHNN and SYGVQD (reference sequence). Trimming cost V 2 bases and J 4 bases; bases outside gene matches: 2. This CDR3 contains 15 residues. CDR3 sequence reads: CASSEGTSEYNEQFF. The CDR3 DNA follows: TGCGCCAGCAGTGAGGGGACTAGCGAATACAATGAGCAGTTCTTC.

The chain carries TRBV7-9 and TRBJ1-1; D unclear. CDR3 size: 17 residues. V dropped 1 base and J dropped 5 bases, with 20 bases sitting between them. Germline CDR1 and CDR2: SEHNR and FQNEAQ (reference sequence). Here the CDR3 DNA reads TGTGCCAGCAGCTTAGGAAAGGCGAGCGTAGAGGTGACTGAAGCTTTCTTT. It yields the protein CASSLGKASVEVTEAFF.

This chain links TRBV7-3 with TRBJ2-3; TRBD2 matches 8 bases. CDR3 length equals 15 residues. Germline V gives CDR1 SGHTA, CDR2 FQGTGA. The ends lost 6 bases at V and 0 bases at J; junction bases unmatched: 5. This CDR3 is CASSLTSVSTDTQYF. In DNA form, the CDR3 reads TGTGCCAGCAGTCTGACTAGCGTAAGCACAGATACGCAGTATTTT.

The J gene is TRBJ2-7, the V gene TRBV13, with TRBD2 identical over 8 bases. The CDR3 covers 15 residues. Trimming at V came to 2 bases and at J to 4 bases, leaving 7 bases not matched to a gene. Germline V lookup: CDR1 PRHDT, CDR2 FYEKMQ (reference sequence). Here the CDR3 DNA reads TGTGCCAGCAGCTTATTCGGGGGGGTAGGGTACGAGCAGTACTTC. It specifies CASSLFGGVGYEQYF.

The chain uses TRBV11-2 and TRBJ1-2, with 7 bases aligning to TRBD1. The CDR3 consists of 14 residues. Germline V gene sequence: CDR1 SGHAT, CDR2 FQNNGV. V was clipped by 5 bases and J by 3 bases; unmatched bases: 6. The CDR3: CASSTVGTDYGYTF. As DNA, the CDR3 is TGTGCCAGCAGCACCGTCGGGACAGACTATGGCTACACCTTC.

This clone was seen more than once but under ten times. The CDR3 DNA sequence: TGCGCCAGCAGCTTGTCTAGCGTCACCTACGAGCAGTACTTC. Protein: CASSLSSVTYEQYF. The chain couples TRBV5-1 to TRBJ2-7, with TRBD2 as a possible D gene (6 bases). The germline V and J ends were trimmed by 1 base and 2 bases, with 10 bases remaining between them. The V gene's germline CDR1 is SGHRS and CDR2 YFSETQ. The CDR3 is 14 residues long.

The chain joins TRBV4-2 to TRBJ2-1; 14 bases are shared with TRBD2. The V gene's germline CDR1 is LGHNA and CDR2 YNFKEQ. This CDR3 contains 15 residues. The V segment lost 1 base and the J segment 8 bases; nucleotides outside the gene matches: 1. CDR3 sequence (DNA): TGTGCCAGCAGCCAAGGACTAGCGGGAGGGGATGAGCAGTTCTTC. Translated, it gives CASSQGLAGGDEQFF.

This clone has only one observation. The CDR3 DNA follows: TGTGCCAGCAGTGACTCCTTACAGGCAATGAACACTGAAGCTTTCTTT. This gives the protein CASSDSLQAMNTEAFF. The J gene is TRBJ1-1, the V gene TRBV2; D is possibly TRBD1 (5 bases). CDR1 is SNHLY, CDR2 FYNNEI, per germline. The CDR3 is 16 residues long. V dropped 3 bases and J dropped 0 bases, with 14 bases sitting between them.

This clone was picked up one time. The V gene is TRBV5-1, the J gene TRBJ2-5; tentative D call: TRBD1 (9 bases). Germline CDR1 and CDR2: SGHRS and YFSETQ. V lost 6 bases, J lost 2 bases, and 20 bases lay in between. The CDR3 has 16 amino acids. The CDR3 nucleotides read TGCGCCAGCAACCGGGGGGGACAGGGTTTGCAAGAGACCCAGTACTTC. Protein sequence: CASNRGGQGLQETQYF.

V is TRBV30 and J is TRBJ2-5; a possible D gene is TRBD2 (6 bases). The CDR3 covers 14 residues. V lost 2 bases and J lost 3, with 13 bases in between. Per the germline V gene, CDR1 is GTSNPN and CDR2 is SVGIG (reference sequence). CDR3 loop: CAWSKGRREETQYF. The DNA of the CDR3 is TGTGCCTGGAGTAAGGGTAGGAGGGAAGAGACCCAGTACTTC.

The gene calls are TRBV5-6 and TRBJ2-1, with 9 bases aligning to TRBD2. The CDR3 has 15 residues. Germline-derived CDR1 and CDR2 are SGHDT and YYEEEE. The junction had 8 bases not matched to a gene; V was cut back by 4 bases and J by 6 bases. CDR3 in DNA: TGTGCCAGCAGCCCCAGCGGGAGGAAAAGCAATGAGCAGTTCTTC. It codes for CASSPSGRKSNEQFF.

The rearrangement links TRBV4-2 to TRBJ1-2; weak D call: TRBD1 (6 bases). This CDR3 region has 13 residues. From germline, CDR1 is LGHNA and CDR2 YNFKEQ. V was pared by 1 base and J by 8 bases, with 11 bases between. The CDR3 DNA reads TGTGCCAGCAGCCAAGCCAGGGGCGGAGGCTACACCTTC. Translation gives CASSQARGGGYTF.

The chain is built from TRBV7-2 and TRBJ1-2; 8 nucleotides match TRBD1. The V gene end was trimmed by 5 bases and the J gene end by 6 bases; junction bases not matched to a gene: 11. The CDR3 extends over 15 amino acids. Looked up from germline, CDR1 is SGHTA and CDR2 is FQGNSA. The DNA of the CDR3 is TGTGCCAGCAGCCTCCCGGGACAGGCAAGGGATGGCTACACCTTC. It codes for CASSLPGQARDGYTF.

This chain joins TRBV15 and TRBJ2-7; D gene ambiguous. From germline, CDR1 is LNHNV and CDR2 YYDKDF (reference sequence). V was cut by 4 bases and J by 3 bases, with 10 bases left in between. The CDR3 has 13 amino acids. The CDR3 protein is CATSNPTGYEQYF. CDR3 DNA: TGTGCCACCAGCAATCCGACTGGCTACGAGCAGTACTTC. The whole variable domain, filled in from reference TRBV15 and TRBJ2-7, reads DAMVIQNPRYQVTQFGKPVTLSCSQTLNHNVMYWYQQKSSQAPKLLFHYYDKDFNNEADTPDNFQSRRPNTSFCFLDIRSPGLGDTAMYLCATSNPTGYEQYFGPGTRLTVT.